This T cell receptor (beta chain) was found in a study of cytomegalovirus exposure and HLA in healthy donors. A multiplex PCR was run with 60 Vbeta primers and 13 Jbeta primers. TCRdb's copy holds only in-frame clones and misses some; the assay was immunoSEQ multiplex PCR. The sample holds more than 100,000 clones, around 77% seen once. The CDR3 consists of 12 residues. With 4 bases removed from V and 3 bases from J, the gap between germline ends came to 8 bases. CDR1 and CDR2 (germline): SGHDT, YYEEEE. Sequencing input: PBMCs. The sequence was collected from a human donor in good health. The chain is built from TRBV5-6 and TRBJ2-7, with D possibly being TRBD1 (5 bases). CDR3 sequence (DNA): TGTGCCAGCAGCCCAGACAGCTACGAGCAGTACTTC. Translation gives CASSPDSYEQYF.